The source of this T cell receptor beta chain is a study of CD8 T cells in Susac syndrome. cDNA came from roughly 0.5 to 1 ug RNA primed by random hexamers. A multiplex approach, immunoSEQ multiplex PCR, amplified TCR beta CDR3 across 54 Vbeta and 13 Jbeta. TCRdb recomputed calls from the immunoSEQ multiplex PCR reads with MiXCR, one row per CDR3 protein. This sample has about 190,000 distinct CDR3 sequences, with 85% to 95% found just once. Per germline, CDR1 SGHNT and CDR2 YENEEA. The length of the CDR3 is 17 residues. The ends were cut back, 5 bases at V and 7 bases at J, with 24 bases in the middle. From blood CD8+ and CD4+ T cells, TCR beta sequences were generated. Controls were healthy donors chosen to match patients in age and sex. TEMRA cells were FACS-enriched, with CD8+ and CD4+ T cells isolated negatively.

The TCR originated in a human donor in good health. The chain links TRBV11-3 to TRBJ2-1; possible D gene TRBD2, 5 bases. Source material: CD4+ T cells from PBMCs. The CDR3 DNA is TGTGCCAGCAGCACCCATCATGACGGTGCCGGGATGAATGAGCAGTTCTTC. It codes for CASSTHHDGAGMNEQFF.